This TCR beta chain derives from a study of T cell changes during pregnancy in multiple sclerosis. Deletions cut 3 bases from V and 3 bases from J, with 17 bases between. Germline CDR1 is MGHDK and CDR2 is SYGVNS. This CDR3 has 16 amino acids. TCRdb keeps only in-frame clones here, not all; method: immunoSEQ multiplex PCR. The sample shows over 50,000 clones, approximately 90% of them seen only once. The specimen was peripheral blood from another person, used as feeder cells. The chain carries TRBV25-1 and TRBJ1-2; tentative D call: TRBD1 (5 bases). The source is a human donor whose cells served as feeder cells for cultures in a pregnancy study. The CDR3 DNA sequence: TGTGCCAGCAGTGATGTCGGGGGAACCGGCTACTATGGCTACACCTTC. Its translation is CASSDVGGTGYYGYTF.